One and the same sample provided the 9 T cell receptor beta chains below, sequenced in a study of regulatory T cells in long-lasting Graves disease. As to time point: persistent/refractory GD, antithyroid drugs over 5 years with positive TRAb. From PBMCs, RNA was extracted and then used to make the TCR library. To make TCR beta libraries, researchers used iRepertoire HTBI primers and Arm-PCR of CDR3 regions. From the multiplex PCR reads, TCRdb called clonotypes with MiXCR, one entry per CDR3 protein. The sample gives about 290,000 distinct CDR3 sequences, 20% to 25% of which show up once; roughly three fifths is in the top ten. Sequenced here: peripheral blood mononuclear cells (PBMCs), sampled when the disease was refractory, from a patient treated with antithyroid drugs. The receptors stem from a female donor with Graves disease.

This clonotype was detected only a few times. The rearrangement joins TRBV12-3 or TRBV12-4 to TRBJ2-5; 8 positions match TRBD2. The CDR3 contains 19 residues. The junction had 22 bases not matched to a gene; V was cut back by 3 bases and J by 7 bases. This CDR3 reads CASSLGTSQIQTGYRTQYF. CDR3 nucleotide sequence: TGTGCCAGCAGTTTGGGGACTAGTCAAATCCAAACAGGTTACAGGACCCAGTACTTC.

The gene calls are TRBV11-3 and TRBJ2-5; 8 bases match TRBD1. The CDR3 extends over 14 amino acids. Unmatched junction bases numbered 9, after V lost 7 bases and J lost 5 bases. CDR1 SGHNT and CDR2 YENEEA come from the germline V gene. DNA of the CDR3: TGTGCCAGCATAAAACAGGGGGTTGGGGAGACCCAGTACTTC. Translating it yields CASIKQGVGETQYF.

This clonotype has a count of ten or more. This sequence joins TRBV6-5 and TRBJ1-2; 9 bases are shared with TRBD1. V gave up 2 bases and J gave up 8 bases; unmatched junction bases: 6. The CDR3 is made up of 14 amino acids. Germline CDR1 reads MNHEY; CDR2 reads SVGAGI. The CDR3, as DNA: TGTGCCAGCAGTTACGCCAGGACAGGGGACGGCTACACCTTC. Its translation: CASSYARTGDGYTF.

This clonotype was observed a few times. The gene calls are TRBV12-3 or TRBV12-4 and TRBJ2-2; 10 bases fit TRBD2. V lost 7 bases, J lost 4 bases, and 18 bases stayed unmatched. The CDR3 is 19 residues long. DNA for the CDR3: TGTGCCAGCACCGAAGATTGGGCACTAGCGGGATTGGGCACCGGGGAGCTGTTTTTT. Translation gives CASTEDWALAGLGTGELFF.

This clonotype was seen many times. The V call is TRBV2, the J call TRBJ2-7; D unclear. There are 14 residues in the CDR3. Trimming cost V 4 bases and J 1 base, with 11 bases left between them. Germline lookup yields CDR1 SNHLY and CDR2 FYNNEI. The CDR3, as DNA: TGTGCCAGCAGTGTTGAGAGAACTTCCTACGAGCAGTACTTC. Translated, it gives CASSVERTSYEQYF.

This clonotype occurred many times. The rearrangement links TRBV18 to TRBJ2-7; 8 bases line up with TRBD1. With V trimmed by 4 bases and J by 2 bases, 4 bases remained unmatched. The CDR3 consists of 14 residues. Germline assignment: CDR1 KGHSH and CDR2 LQKENI. The DNA for the CDR3 is TGTGCCAGCTCACAAGGGACAGGAGCCTACGAGCAGTACTTC. It encodes CASSQGTGAYEQYF. Together with reference TRBV18 and TRBJ2-7, the CDR3 gives the full variable domain: NAGVMQNPRHLVRRRGQEARLRCSPMKGHSHVYWYRQLPEEGLKFMVYLQKENIIDESGMPKERFSAEFPKEGPSILRIQQVVRGDSAAYFCASSQGTGAYEQYFGPGTRLTVT.

The chain is built from TRBV25-1 and TRBJ2-3; D might be TRBD2 (6 bases). The germline CDR1 and CDR2 sequences are MGHDK and SYGVNS. This CDR3 contains 17 residues. Trimming shortened V by 2 bases and J by 0 bases, and 15 bases separated the two germline ends. CDR3 coding DNA: TGTGCCAGCAGTGAAAGGGTAGCGGCCTCTAGCACAGATACGCAGTATTTT. Protein: CASSERVAASSTDTQYF.

This clonotype was found a few times. The V and J genes are TRBV5-1 and TRBJ2-7, with D possibly called TRBD1 or TRBD2 (6 bases each). The CDR3 extends over 15 amino acids. Trimming left V 0 bases short and J 3 bases short, with 13 bases between. Germline lookup yields CDR1 SGHRS and CDR2 YFSETQ. CDR3 sequence (DNA): TGCGCCAGCAGCTTGGAACAGGCGGGACACTACGAGCAGTACTTC. Translation gives CASSLEQAGHYEQYF.

The CDR3 sequence: CSAEIETQYF. The DNA of the CDR3 is TGCAGTGCCGAGATCGAGACCCAGTACTTC. This chain joins TRBV20-1 and TRBJ2-5; D remains unclear. Germline-derived CDR1 and CDR2 are DFQATT and SNEGSKA (reference sequence). The CDR3 runs 10 residues. Between the trimmed V and J ends, which lost 6 bases and 5 bases, there was a span of 7 bases.